The clone carrying this TCR beta chain was recorded a few times. V was pared by 7 bases and J by 5 bases, with 14 bases between. Per germline, CDR1 LNHDA and CDR2 SQIVND (reference sequence). The CDR3 covers 13 residues. These data are taken from a study of PD-1 blockade in classical Hodgkin lymphoma. Stated time point: cycle 4 day 1 (C4D1), after six to seven weeks of nivolumab. All patients relapsed after autologous stem cell transplantation, and brentuximab vedotin exposure varied. TCRdb's copy holds only in-frame clones and misses some; the assay was immunoSEQ multiplex PCR. The sample contains about 24,000 clones, roughly 77% of which appear only once.

The chain combines TRBV19 with TRBJ1-1; D uncertain. This clonotype was obtained from a human donor with classical Hodgkin lymphoma. The sample in question was peripheral blood mononuclear cells (PBMCs), obtained before the fourth cycle of nivolumab. The CDR3 DNA reads as TGTGCCAGTAACCTTCAAACGCGGACTGAAGCTTTCTTT. Translation: CASNLQTRTEAFF.